This TCR beta chain was sequenced for a study of T cell repertoires in cytomegalovirus infection. In the study overall: Public TCR beta signatures indicated both CMV infection and matching HLA type.

V lost 6 bases and J lost 6; bases outside the gene matches: 11. CDR3 length: 15 amino acids. Per the germline V gene, CDR1 is SGDLS and CDR2 is YYNGEE. Each CDR3 protein gets one entry after TCRdb re-called the reads with MiXCR. There are about 900,000 distinct CDR3 sequences in the sample; approximately 31% occur only once, and roughly 13% lies in the top ten. Comments on this clonotype: Its antigen is as yet unknown.

The TCR originated in a human donor in good health (CMV status not recorded). Some clones in this sample may be carry-over from other donors' samples. The V gene is TRBV9, the J gene TRBJ2-1; TRBD2 agrees at 8 bases. Sequencing was performed on cultured CD8+ T cells from PBMCs, taken from culture after CMV antigen stimulation. The CDR3 protein is CASTPGGAITNEQFF. The CDR3, as DNA: TGTGCCAGCACTCCCGGGGGGGCGATTACCAATGAGCAGTTCTTC.